Listed below are T cell receptor beta chains from one sample, sequenced in a study of beta chain features in type 1 diabetes. Sequencing used immunoSEQ multiplex PCR; TCRdb keeps in-frame clones, though not all of them. This sample carries about 930,000 clones, roughly 16% of them seen once, and the ten largest clones take 0.02% to 0.025%. The specimen was naive CD4+ T cells from blood. Receptors originate from a woman aged 18-35 years in good health. Each CDR3 is given with its conserved first and last residue. A D gene is named only where the DNA matches it firmly. Size tells how often a clone was seen (once, few, many) or the class of an expanded clone, and some rows leave it out.

TRBV25-1	TRBJ2-1	NA	NA	TGTGCCAGGAGGGCCCACAATGAGCAGTTCTTC	CARRAHNEQFF
TRBV7-9	TRBJ2-5	TRBD2	NA	TGTGCCAGCAGCTTACCGGGAGGCGCGGAGACCCAGTACTTC	CASSLPGGAETQYF
TRBV10-3	TRBJ2-7	NA	NA	TGTGCCACTGGGGACTCAGGATACGAGCAGTACTTC	CATGDSGYEQYF
TRBV4-1	TRBJ2-5	NA	NA	TGCGCCAGCAGCCAAGATTTGGCCAAGGGAGGGACCCAGTACTTC	CASSQDLAKGGTQYF
TRBV2	TRBJ2-3	NA	few	TGTGCCAGCAGCGTCAGGACCAGCACAGATACGCAGTATTTT	CASSVRTSTDTQYF
TRBV19	TRBJ2-2	NA	few	TGTGCCAGTAGTGGCCAGGGATTTACCGGGGAGCTGTTTTTT	CASSGQGFTGELFF
TRBV4-3	TRBJ2-3	TRBD1	NA	TGCGCCAGCAGCCAAGGGCCGGAAGCCGGGACAGAAGCAGATACGCAGTATTTT	CASSQGPEAGTEADTQYF
TRBV7-9	TRBJ2-3	NA	few	TGTGCCAGCAGCTTAAGGTCAGGCGCCCCCACAGATACGCAGTATTTT	CASSLRSGAPTDTQYF
TRBV27	TRBJ1-1	NA	NA	TGTGCCAGCAGTCCGCGCAACAGGGTTGGCACTGAAGCTTTCTTT	CASSPRNRVGTEAFF
TRBV18	TRBJ2-7	NA	NA	TGTGCCAGCTCACCATTGCCAACCTACGAGCAGTACTTC	CASSPLPTYEQYF
TRBV7-2	TRBJ2-2	TRBD2	NA	TGTGCCAGCAGCTTCCGGACTAGCGTCCGACGGTTCACCGGGGAGCTGTTTTTT	CASSFRTSVRRFTGELFF
TRBV4-2	TRBJ2-6	NA	NA	TGTACCAGCAGCCGGGACAAAAGTAGCTCTGGGGCCAACGTCCTGACTTTC	CTSSRDKSSSGANVLTF
TRBV14	TRBJ2-2	NA	few	TGTGCCAGCAGCCGGCGACTCGCCAGTGAGCTGTTTTTT	CASSRRLASELFF
TRBV6-6	TRBJ2-5	NA	NA	TGTGCCAGCAGCGGGACTTCGCAAGAGACCCAGTACTTC	CASSGTSQETQYF
TRBV29-1	TRBJ2-1	TRBD2	few	TGCAGCGCCTCCTCCCATTCCGGACTAGCGATTAATGAGCAGTTCTTC	CSASSHSGLAINEQFF
TRBV14	TRBJ2-7	NA	few	TGTGCCAGCAGCCAAGATCGCGGGGTCGAGCAGTACTTC	CASSQDRGVEQYF
TRBV6-5	TRBJ1-4	NA	few	TGTGCCAGCAGTTCGAGGGGGGATAATGAAAAACTGTTTTTT	CASSSRGDNEKLFF
TRBV10-3	TRBJ2-1	TRBD2	few	TGTGCCATCGGGACTAGCGGGAGTCGAAGCTCCTACAATGAGCAGTTCTTC	CAIGTSGSRSSYNEQFF
TRBV9	TRBJ2-3	NA	NA	TGTGCCAGCAGCGTAGCTGGAGGGAACACAGATACGCAGTATTTT	CASSVAGGNTDTQYF
TRBV29-1	TRBJ1-1	NA	few	TGCAGCGGGGGACCGCGGAACACTGAAGCTTTCTTT	CSGGPRNTEAFF
TRBV11-2	TRBJ2-1	TRBD2	NA	TGTGCCAGCAGCTTAGCCGCGACTAGCGGGAACAATGAGCAGTTCTTC	CASSLAATSGNNEQFF
TRBV27	TRBJ1-5	TRBD1	NA	TGTGCCAGCAGTTCGCAGGGGGGGGCAGCGGATAGCAATCAGCCCCAGCATTTT	CASSSQGGAADSNQPQHF
TRBV10-3	TRBJ1-4	NA	NA	TGTGCCATCAGCCCTTGGGAAGCTAATGAAAAACTGTTTTTT	CAISPWEANEKLFF
TRBV29-1	TRBJ1-3	NA	few	TGCAGCGTTATGGGTTTAGGAAACACCATATATTTT	CSVMGLGNTIYF
TRBV7-8	TRBJ1-4	TRBD1	few	TGTGCCAGCAGCCTTGGCCCGGGACAGGTTGAAAAACTGTTTTTT	CASSLGPGQVEKLFF
TRBV6-6	TRBJ2-1	TRBD2	few	TGTGCCAGCAGCGACAGGACTAGCGACATGAATGAGCAGTTCTTC	CASSDRTSDMNEQFF
TRBV20-1	TRBJ1-1	NA	few	TGCAGATCGACGGGGGGGACTGAAGCTTTCTTT	CRSTGGTEAFF
TRBV15	TRBJ1-1	TRBD1	NA	TGTGCCACCAGCAGAGTCACAGGGGTTATCACTGAAGCTTTCTTT	CATSRVTGVITEAFF
TRBV29-1	TRBJ2-7	TRBD1	few	TGCAGCGTTGAAACCCCGACAGGGGAGGACTACGAGCAGTACTTC	CSVETPTGEDYEQYF
TRBV7-9	TRBJ2-4	NA	few	TGTGCCAGCAGCCCGGGCCCGGAGGGCGGAAACATTCAGTACTTC	CASSPGPEGGNIQYF
TRBV28	TRBJ1-2	NA	few	TGTGCCACCCTAGCGGGGGGCGTTTTCAACTATGGCTACACCTTC	CATLAGGVFNYGYTF
TRBV7-6	TRBJ2-1	TRBD2	NA	TGTGCCAGCAGCGTACGGACTAGCGGGAATCTTAATGAGCAGTTCTTC	CASSVRTSGNLNEQFF
TRBV28	TRBJ2-5	NA	NA	TGTGCCAGCAGTTTTTCCTCCGCCTCGCAGTACTTC	CASSFSSASQYF
TRBV29-1	TRBJ2-5	NA	few	TGCAGCGTTAGTCTGGGTAGAGAGACCCAGTACTTC	CSVSLGRETQYF
TRBV19	TRBJ1-5	NA	few	TGTGCCAGTAGAGCCCCCAAAACGGGCCAGCCCCAGCATTTT	CASRAPKTGQPQHF
TRBV19	TRBJ1-1	NA	NA	TGTGCCAGTAGTATATGGGGAGCCAGGAGGAACACTGAAGCTTTCTTT	CASSIWGARRNTEAFF
TRBV7-9	TRBJ1-2	NA	few	TGTGCCAGCAGCTTAGCCGGAGGGTATGGCTACACCTTC	CASSLAGGYGYTF
TRBV18	TRBJ1-5	NA	NA	TGTGCCAGCTCACCGACGGAAGGCAATCAGCCCCAGCATTTT	CASSPTEGNQPQHF
TRBV5-4	TRBJ1-4	NA	few	TGTGCCAGCAGCCAAGAAGGGATGGAAAAACTGTTTTTT	CASSQEGMEKLFF
TRBV10-3	TRBJ1-1	NA	NA	TGTGCCATCAGTGAGGTGGCAGGGAGGGCTGAAGCTTTCTTT	CAISEVAGRAEAFF
TRBV5-1	TRBJ2-5	NA	NA	TGCGCCAGCAGCTTGGGAGGGATAGAGCAGACCCAGTACTTC	CASSLGGIEQTQYF
TRBV18	TRBJ1-2	TRBD1	NA	TGTGCCAGCTCACCAGGGACAGGGTCGAATGGCTACACCTTC	CASSPGTGSNGYTF
TRBV7-2	TRBJ2-5	TRBD2	NA	TGTGCCAGCAGCTTCTCGGCGGGAGTTGAGACCCAGTACTTC	CASSFSAGVETQYF
TRBV4-2	TRBJ2-1	NA	NA	TGTGCCAGCAGCAGGACGTCGCGGGACAATGAGCAGTTCTTC	CASSRTSRDNEQFF
TRBV7-2	TRBJ2-4	TRBD2	few	TGTGCCAGCAGCTTAGCCGGGGGGGACATTCAGTACTTC	CASSLAGGDIQYF
TRBV5-1	TRBJ1-2	NA	NA	TGCGCCAGCAGCTTGGAGGTAGAGGACTATGGCTACACCTTC	CASSLEVEDYGYTF
TRBV7-9	TRBJ1-4	TRBD1	NA	TGTGCCAGCAGGATGGGACAGGGAGGGAGACATGAAAAACTGTTTTTT	CASRMGQGGRHEKLFF
TRBV29-1	TRBJ2-5	NA	NA	TGCAGCGTTACGACTTTGGGAGAGACCCAGTACTTC	CSVTTLGETQYF
TRBV28	TRBJ1-2	NA	few	TGTGCCAGCATGAGCCGGCTTCGAGGCTACACCTTC	CASMSRLRGYTF
TRBV6-5	TRBJ2-1	NA	few	TGTGCCAGCAGTTACCGGGCTATGTACAATGAGCAGTTCTTC	CASSYRAMYNEQFF
TRBV2	TRBJ1-4	NA	once	TGTGCCAGCAGTGAATGGGGGAGCGTAGGTGAAAAACTGTTTTTT	CASSEWGSVGEKLFF
TRBV5-1	TRBJ2-1	TRBD2	few	TGCGCCAGCAGCTTGACTCATAGCGGGAGCAATGAGCAGTTCTTC	CASSLTHSGSNEQFF
TRBV10-3	TRBJ2-3	TRBD2	NA	TGTGCCATCGGGACTAGCGGCTCAGATACGCAGTATTTT	CAIGTSGSDTQYF
TRBV11-2	TRBJ2-5	TRBD2	NA	TGTGCCAGCAGCCAGTTAGCGGGAGGGAGAGAGACCCAGTACTTC	CASSQLAGGRETQYF
TRBV27	TRBJ2-5	NA	few	TGTGGAATTATGAAGACCCAGTACTTC	CGIMKTQYF
TRBV7-2	TRBJ1-1	TRBD1	few	TGTGCCAGCAGCTTAGAAGGGGGCGCGACTGAAGCTTTCTTT	CASSLEGGATEAFF